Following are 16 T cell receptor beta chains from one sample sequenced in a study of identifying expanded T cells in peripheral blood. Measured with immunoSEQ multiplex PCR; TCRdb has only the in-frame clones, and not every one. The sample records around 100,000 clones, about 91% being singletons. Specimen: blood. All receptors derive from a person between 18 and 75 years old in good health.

In DNA, the CDR3 is TGTGCCATCAGCACTAGCGGGGAGAGCACAGATACGCAGTATTTT. Translation gives CAISTSGESTDTQYF. This chain uses TRBV10-3 with TRBJ2-3, with 10 bases lining up with TRBD2. The CDR3 length is 15 residues. Germline trimming cut 6 bases from V and 0 bases from J; bases unmatched to any gene: 3. Germline CDR1 ENHRY, CDR2 SYGVKD.

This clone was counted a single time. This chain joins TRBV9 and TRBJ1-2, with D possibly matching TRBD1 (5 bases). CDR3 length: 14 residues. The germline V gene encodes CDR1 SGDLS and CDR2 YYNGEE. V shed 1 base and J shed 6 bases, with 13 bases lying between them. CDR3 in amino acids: CASSVKGTADGYTF. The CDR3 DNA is TGTGCCAGCAGCGTAAAGGGGACCGCCGATGGCTACACCTTC. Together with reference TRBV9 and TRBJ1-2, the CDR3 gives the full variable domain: DSGVTQTPKHLITATGQRVTLRCSPRSGDLSVYWYQQSLDQGLQFLIQYYNGEERAKGNILERFSAQQFPDLHSELNLSSLELGDSALYFCASSVKGTADGYTFGSGTRLTVV.

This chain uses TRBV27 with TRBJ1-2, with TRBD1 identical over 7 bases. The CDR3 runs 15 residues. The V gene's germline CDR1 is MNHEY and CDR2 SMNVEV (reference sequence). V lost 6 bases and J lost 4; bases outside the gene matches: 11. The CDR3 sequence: CASRFDRAEGYGYTF. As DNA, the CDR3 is TGTGCCAGCAGGTTCGACAGGGCGGAGGGCTATGGCTACACCTTC.

The CDR3, as DNA: TGTGCCAGCAGGTCCGGGACAGGGACCTACGAGCAGTACTTC. It yields the protein CASRSGTGTYEQYF. The V call is TRBV6-5, the J call TRBJ2-7; TRBD1 agrees at 9 bases. Germline CDR1 MNHEY, CDR2 SVGAGI. The length of the CDR3 is 14 residues. Unmatched junction bases numbered 5, after V lost 6 bases and J lost 2 bases.

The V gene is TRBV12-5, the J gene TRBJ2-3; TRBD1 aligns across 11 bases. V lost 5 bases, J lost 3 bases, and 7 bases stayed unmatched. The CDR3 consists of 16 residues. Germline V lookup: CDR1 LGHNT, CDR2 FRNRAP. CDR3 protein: CASGIGQGARTDTQYF. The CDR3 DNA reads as TGTGCTAGTGGTATTGGACAGGGGGCTAGGACAGATACGCAGTATTTT.

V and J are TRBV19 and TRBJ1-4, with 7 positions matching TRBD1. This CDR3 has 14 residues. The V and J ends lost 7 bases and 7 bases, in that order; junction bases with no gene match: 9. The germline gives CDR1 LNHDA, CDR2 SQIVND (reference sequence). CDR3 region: CASMGQLLGEKLFF. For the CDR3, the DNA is TGTGCCAGTATGGGACAGTTATTGGGTGAAAAACTGTTTTTT.

CDR3 bases: TGTGCCAGCAGCTGGACATCAACTAATGAAAAACTGTTTTTT. Translation gives CASSWTSTNEKLFF. This chain connects TRBV5-6 to TRBJ1-4; TRBD1 is a possible D gene (5 bases). Trimming took 3 bases from V and 0 from J, leaving 6 bases between them. Germline values: CDR1 SGHDT, CDR2 YYEEEE. The CDR3 is 14 residues long.

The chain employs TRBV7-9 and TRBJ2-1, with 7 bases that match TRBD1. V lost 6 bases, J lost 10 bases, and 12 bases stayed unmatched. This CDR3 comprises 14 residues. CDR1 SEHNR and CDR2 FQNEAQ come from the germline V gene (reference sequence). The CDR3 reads CASRLRETGPEQFF. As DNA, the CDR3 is TGTGCCAGCAGGCTGCGAGAGACAGGGCCCGAGCAGTTCTTC.

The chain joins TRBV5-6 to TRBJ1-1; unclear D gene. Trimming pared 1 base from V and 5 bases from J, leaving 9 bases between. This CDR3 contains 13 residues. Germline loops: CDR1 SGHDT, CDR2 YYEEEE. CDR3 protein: CASSLYMGTEAFF. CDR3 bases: TGTGCCAGCAGCTTGTATATGGGGACTGAAGCTTTCTTT.

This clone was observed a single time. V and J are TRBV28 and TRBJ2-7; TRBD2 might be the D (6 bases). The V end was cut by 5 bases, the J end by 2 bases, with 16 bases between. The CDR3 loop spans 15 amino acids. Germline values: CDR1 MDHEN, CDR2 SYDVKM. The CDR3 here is CASSQEGGPPYEQYF. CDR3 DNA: TGTGCCAGCAGTCAGGAGGGAGGCCCCCCCTACGAGCAGTACTTC.

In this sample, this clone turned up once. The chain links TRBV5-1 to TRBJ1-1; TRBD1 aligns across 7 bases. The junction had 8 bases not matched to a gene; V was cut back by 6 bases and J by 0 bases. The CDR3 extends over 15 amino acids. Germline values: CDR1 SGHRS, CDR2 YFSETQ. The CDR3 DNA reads TGCGCCAGCAAATTACAGGGGACGATGAACACTGAAGCTTTCTTT. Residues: CASKLQGTMNTEAFF. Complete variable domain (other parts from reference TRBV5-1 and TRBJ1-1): KAGVTQTPRYLIKTRGQQVTLSCSPISGHRSVSWYQQTPGQGLQFLFEYFSETQRNKGNFPGRFSGRQFSNSRSEMNVSTLELGDSALYLCASKLQGTMNTEAFFGQGTRLTVV.

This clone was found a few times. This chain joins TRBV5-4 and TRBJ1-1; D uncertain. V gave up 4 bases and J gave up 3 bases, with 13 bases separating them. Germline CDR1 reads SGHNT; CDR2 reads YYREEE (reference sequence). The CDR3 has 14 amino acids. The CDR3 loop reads CASSPRTQDTEAFF. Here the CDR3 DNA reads TGTGCCAGCAGCCCGCGAACTCAGGACACTGAAGCTTTCTTT.

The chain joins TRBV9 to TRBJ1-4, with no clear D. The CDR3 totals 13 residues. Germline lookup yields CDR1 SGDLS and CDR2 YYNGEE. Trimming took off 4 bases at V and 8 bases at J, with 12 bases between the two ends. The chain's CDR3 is CASSPREDEKLFF. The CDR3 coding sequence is TGTGCCAGCAGCCCCCGTGAAGACGAAAAACTGTTTTTT.

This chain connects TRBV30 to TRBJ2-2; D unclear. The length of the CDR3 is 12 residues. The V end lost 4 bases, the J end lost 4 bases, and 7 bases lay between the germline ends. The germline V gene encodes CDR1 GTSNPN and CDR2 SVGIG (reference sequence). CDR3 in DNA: TGTGCCTGGAAACTACCCACCGGGGAGCTGTTTTTT. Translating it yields CAWKLPTGELFF.

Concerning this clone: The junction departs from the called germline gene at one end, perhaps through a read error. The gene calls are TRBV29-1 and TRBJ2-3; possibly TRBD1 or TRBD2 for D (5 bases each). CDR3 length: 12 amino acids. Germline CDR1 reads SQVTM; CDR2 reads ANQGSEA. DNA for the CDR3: TGCAGCGTTGCCCCGGCAGGGCTGCGAGGGGATTTT. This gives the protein CSVAPAGLRGDF.

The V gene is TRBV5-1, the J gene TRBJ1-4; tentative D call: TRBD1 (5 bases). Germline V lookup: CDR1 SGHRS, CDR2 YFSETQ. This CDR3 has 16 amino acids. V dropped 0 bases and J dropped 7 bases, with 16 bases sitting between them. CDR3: CASSLGSSRAGEKLFF. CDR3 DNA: TGCGCCAGCAGCTTGGGAAGTAGCAGGGCGGGTGAAAAACTGTTTTTT.